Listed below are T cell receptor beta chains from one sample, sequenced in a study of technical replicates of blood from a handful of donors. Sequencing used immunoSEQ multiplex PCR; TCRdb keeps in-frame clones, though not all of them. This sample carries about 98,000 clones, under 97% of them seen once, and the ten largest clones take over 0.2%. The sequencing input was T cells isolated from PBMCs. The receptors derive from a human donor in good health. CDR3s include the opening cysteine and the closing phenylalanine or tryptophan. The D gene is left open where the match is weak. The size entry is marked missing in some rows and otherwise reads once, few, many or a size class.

TGTGCCAGCAGTTTCCGGAGACCCGGGACTAGCGCTTACGAGCAGTACTTC CASSFRRPGTSAYEQYF TRBD2 TRBV27 once TRBJ2-7
TGTGCCAGCAGCTTGGAGGGGACCCAGCCCCAGCATTTT CASSLEGTQPQHF - TRBV7-8 - TRBJ1-5
TGTGCCAGCAGTTTAATCGGAGGACCGTTTAATTCACCCCTCCACTTT CASSLIGGPFNSPLHF - TRBV27 - TRBJ1-6
TGTGCCAGCAGCGTTGACAGTTCTAATGAAAAACTGTTTTTT CASSVDSSNEKLFF - TRBV2 - TRBJ1-4
TGTGCCAGCCGGAGGGACAGGGCTAACTATGGCTACACCTTC CASRRDRANYGYTF TRBD1 TRBV19 - TRBJ1-2
TGTGCCAGCAGCCCCACCCCCCGGGACAGCAACTATGGCTACACCTTC CASSPTPRDSNYGYTF TRBD1 TRBV11-2 - TRBJ1-2
TGTGCCAGCCGCCTGGGGGGCCAAGAGACCCAGTACTTC CASRLGGQETQYF - TRBV7-2 - TRBJ2-5
TGTGCCAGCTCACCAGGGGTACAGGGGCCCTCGAAAGTAGGGCTCTACGAGCAGTACTTC CASSPGVQGPSKVGLYEQYF TRBD1 TRBV18 - TRBJ2-7
TGTGCCAGCAGTCTAGGGGGGACAGGCAACTATGGCTACACCTTC CASSLGGTGNYGYTF TRBD1 TRBV2 - TRBJ1-2
TGTGCCAGCTCACCGACGGACGCGGGCACTGAAGCTTTCTTT CASSPTDAGTEAFF - TRBV18 - TRBJ1-1
TGTGCCAGTAGTATTTGGGAGGCGAGAGCAGACCAAGCTTTCTTT CASSIWEARADQAFF - TRBV19 - TRBJ1-1
TGTGCTAGTGGTTTGGTAGCGGGACGGATCTACAATGAGCAGTTCTTC CASGLVAGRIYNEQFF TRBD2 TRBV12-5 - TRBJ2-1
TGTGCCAGCAGTCCTACAGGGTTTCCCGGAAACACCATATATTTT CASSPTGFPGNTIYF - TRBV6-5 - TRBJ1-3
TGTGCCAGCAGCGGACCCGGGGACAGGGTGCATGGGCAGTACTTC CASSGPGDRVHGQYF TRBD1 TRBV7-9 - TRBJ2-7
TGCGCCAGCAGCTTGGCCCACGGGGGGCAGCAAGAGACCCAGTACTTC CASSLAHGGQQETQYF - TRBV5-1 - TRBJ2-5
TGTGCCAGTAGTATAGAGTTGCGGAACCACGAGCAGTACTTC CASSIELRNHEQYF - TRBV19 - TRBJ2-7
TGCGCCAGCAGCCGAACCGGGACTAGCGGGTCTGGCACAGATACGCAGTATTTT CASSRTGTSGSGTDTQYF TRBD2 TRBV4-1 - TRBJ2-3
TGTGCCAGCAGCTATCGGAGTTATGGCTACACCTTC CASSYRSYGYTF - TRBV28 - TRBJ1-2
TGTGCCAGCAGCTATCGGGGGGATAATTCACCCCTCCACTTT CASSYRGDNSPLHF - TRBV7-7 - TRBJ1-6
TGCAGCGTTGGGGGCAACTACGAGCAGTACTTC CSVGGNYEQYF - TRBV29-1 - TRBJ2-7
TGCGCCAGCAGCTTGGGCCTAGCGGGCCGTCAAGAGACCCAGTACTTC CASSLGLAGRQETQYF TRBD2 TRBV5-1 - TRBJ2-5
TGTGCCAGCAGTTTGACAGATCCGCCCGGGGAGCTGTTTTTT CASSLTDPPGELFF - TRBV27 - TRBJ2-2
TGTGCCAGCAGTGGCGTAACCGGGACTCATGGCTACACCTTC CASSGVTGTHGYTF - TRBV28 - TRBJ1-2
TGTGCCAGCGGACTACAGGGGTTCGACACAGATACGCAGTATTTT CASGLQGFDTDTQYF - TRBV25-1 - TRBJ2-3
TGTGCCAGTTCCGGGTCGCACGCGAACACCGGGGAGCTGTTTTTT CASSGSHANTGELFF - TRBV28 - TRBJ2-2
TGTGCCAGCACCAAAGAGGGGGTCAATGAAAAACTGTTTTTT CASTKEGVNEKLFF - TRBV2 - TRBJ1-4
TGTGCCAGCAGTTCCCGCGGGGGGCTCACCTACGAGCAGTACTTC CASSSRGGLTYEQYF TRBD2 TRBV28 - TRBJ2-7
TGCGCCAGCAGCCAAGATGGGACAACCTACAATGAGCAGTTCTTC CASSQDGTTYNEQFF - TRBV4-1 - TRBJ2-1
TGTGCCAGTAGTATAGGCCATCGGTCGGGGGGGGAGCAGTTCTTC CASSIGHRSGGEQFF TRBD2 TRBV19 - TRBJ2-1
TGTGCCAGCAGTTTTAACAGGGGTTCGGGAAACACCATATATTTT CASSFNRGSGNTIYF TRBD1 TRBV27 few TRBJ1-3
TGTGCCTGGAGTGTAAGGCCCCCAGGCCGTAGTAGCACTGAAGCTTTCTTT CAWSVRPPGRSSTEAFF - TRBV30 - TRBJ1-1
TGCGCCAGCAGCCATAGGGGGAAGAATCAGCCCCAGCATTTT CASSHRGKNQPQHF - TRBV4-1 - TRBJ1-5
TGCGCCAGCAGCTCAAACCCCGGCGGGGACAATGAGCAGTTCTTC CASSSNPGGDNEQFF - TRBV5-1 - TRBJ2-1
TGTGCCTGGAGTCACAAAGCGGGGGGGTTCAACGAGCAGTACTTC CAWSHKAGGFNEQYF TRBD2 TRBV30 - TRBJ2-7
TGTGCCAGCAGTCCCTCCGGACTAGCGGGCTACGAGCAGTACTTC CASSPSGLAGYEQYF TRBD2 TRBV28 - TRBJ2-7
TGTGCCAGCAGAATACAGGGGGCCAAATACGAGCAGTACTTC CASRIQGAKYEQYF TRBD1 TRBV28 - TRBJ2-7
TGTGCCAGCAGCTTAGCGTTGGCTAGCGGGACCACAGATACGCAGTATTTT CASSLALASGTTDTQYF TRBD2 TRBV7-9 - TRBJ2-3
TGCGCCAGCAGCCAACCCCCCCTCGGGACTAGCGGGAGGGCTTTAGTTTCGGATGAGCAGTTCTTC CASSQPPLGTSGRALVSDEQFF TRBD2 TRBV4-1 - TRBJ2-1
TGCGCCAGCAGTGACAGCGGGGAGCTGTTTTTT CASSDSGELFF - TRBV10-1 - TRBJ2-2
TGTGCCAGCAGCTTCACCGGGACAGGGGGTTCTAATTCACCCCTCCACTTT CASSFTGTGGSNSPLHF TRBD1 TRBV7-3 - TRBJ1-6
TGTGCCAGCAGCCAAGATAGAGGGTCAGGCAGGGGCAATGAGCAGTTCTTC CASSQDRGSGRGNEQFF - TRBV14 - TRBJ2-1
TGTGCCAGCAGTTCACAGGGTACTAAAGAGACCCAGTACTTC CASSSQGTKETQYF - TRBV27 - TRBJ2-5
TGTGCCAGCAGTCGGGACAGGGAGAACCTCTCTGGAAACACCATATATTTT CASSRDRENLSGNTIYF TRBD1 TRBV2 - TRBJ1-3
TGCGCCAGCAGGGGACAGCTAAACACTGAAGCTTTCTTT CASRGQLNTEAFF TRBD1 TRBV10-2 - TRBJ1-1
TGCGCCAGCAGCTGGAACCAGGGGTACGGCTACGAGCAGTACTTC CASSWNQGYGYEQYF - TRBV5-1 - TRBJ2-7
TGTGCCAGCAGCTTACAGGGGGCCTACGAGCAGTACTTC CASSLQGAYEQYF TRBD1 TRBV2 - TRBJ2-7
TGTGCCAGTAGTATTTTCCAGACAGGGGACGACTATGGCTACACCTTC CASSIFQTGDDYGYTF TRBD1 TRBV19 - TRBJ1-2
TGCAGCGTTGCATCGGGGGGCGCTGGGGCCAACGTCCTGACTTTC CSVASGGAGANVLTF - TRBV29-1 - TRBJ2-6
TGTGCCAGCAGACCAAGCCCCGGACAGTTGGCCACTGAAGCTTTCTTT CASRPSPGQLATEAFF - TRBV7-2 - TRBJ1-1
TGCGCCAGCAGCCAAGGTTTCCGGGCCGCGGGCGACGAGCAGTACTTC CASSQGFRAAGDEQYF - TRBV4-1 - TRBJ2-7
TGCGCCAGCAGCTTGGGCTACTCGGGAAACACCATATATTTT CASSLGYSGNTIYF - TRBV5-1 - TRBJ1-3
TGTGCCAGCAGCTTACCCCTCGGGGGTTATAATGAGCAGTTCTTC CASSLPLGGYNEQFF - TRBV7-9 - TRBJ2-1
TGTGCCAGCAGTCCACTAGCGGGAGCGGTAGATACGCAGTATTTT CASSPLAGAVDTQYF TRBD2 TRBV6-1 once TRBJ2-3
TGTGCCAGCAGCTTGGGGCACACCGGGGAGCTGTTTTTT CASSLGHTGELFF - TRBV7-3 - TRBJ2-2
TGTGCCATCAGTGTAGGGACAGGTCAAGAGACCCAGTACTTC CAISVGTGQETQYF TRBD1 TRBV10-3 - TRBJ2-5
TGTGCCAGCAGTTCACAGGGTTGGCGCAATCAGCCCCAGCATTTT CASSSQGWRNQPQHF - TRBV6-6 - TRBJ1-5
TGTGCCAGCAGTGACCCAAGACTCAATGAGCAGTTCTTC CASSDPRLNEQFF - TRBV25-1 - TRBJ2-1
TGTGCCAGCATGACAGGGACAAACTCCTACAATGAGCAGTTCTTC CASMTGTNSYNEQFF TRBD1 TRBV2 - TRBJ2-1
TGTGCGGTCGGAGGTGACAATCAGCCCCAGCATTTT CAVGGDNQPQHF - TRBV19 once TRBJ1-5